The source of this T cell receptor (beta chain) is a study of T cells in Graves' hyperthyroidism and ophthalmopathy. Study-wide context: Initial diagnosis, before any treatment, was when peripheral blood was collected. Study-level points and caveats: The model predicted ophthalmopathy a median 6.5 months before onset.

The V gene's germline CDR1 is LGHDT and CDR2 YNNKEL (reference sequence). CDR3 size: 14 residues. V was pared by 1 base and J by 4 bases, with 8 bases between. On the basis of clinical symptoms, serum thyroxine and TRAb, thyroid ultrasound and orbital computed tomography, diagnoses were made. Using more than 8 ml of fresh peripheral blood, PBMCs were prepared. This clonotype was detected ten times or more. Antigen unknown. Amplified TCR beta CDR3 regions came from RNA transcripts. The primer set for the first-round RT-PCR of the TCR CDR3 was HTBI. Via MiXCR, TCRdb re-called the multiplex PCR reads, giving one row per CDR3 protein. Of around 290,000 distinct CDR3 sequences in the sample, 10% to 15% were seen once.

The receptor comes from a young woman with Graves' hyperthyroidism that later progressed to Graves' ophthalmopathy. Specimen: blood. The V gene is TRBV3-1, the J gene TRBJ2-1; D uncertain. CDR3 sequence (DNA): TGTGCCAGCAGCCAAGGAGACGGATACAATGAGCAGTTCTTC. Its translation: CASSQGDGYNEQFF.